This paragraph covers one T cell receptor beta chain sequence. The data derive from a study of blood T cell repertoires in COVID-19. In the study overall: T cells, B-cell-depleted T cells, or PBMCs provided the cDNA or gDNA that served as material.

The germline V and J ends were trimmed by 1 base and 8 bases, with 17 bases remaining between them. The CDR3 has 15 residues. Germline V gives CDR1 SGHTA, CDR2 FQGNSA. Here immunoSEQ multiplex PCR was the method, and the copy in TCRdb shows in-frame clones only, minus some. Among about 190,000 clones, around 80% were seen once, and the ten largest hold 2.5% to 3%. The sequence derives from a woman older than 75 with active or convalescent COVID-19. Sequencing input: peripheral blood. This chain connects TRBV7-2 to TRBJ1-2, with D hard to call. The CDR3 here is CASSLEDSTGKGYTF. DNA of the CDR3: TGTGCCAGCAGCTTAGAGGACTCAACTGGGAAGGGCTACACCTTC.